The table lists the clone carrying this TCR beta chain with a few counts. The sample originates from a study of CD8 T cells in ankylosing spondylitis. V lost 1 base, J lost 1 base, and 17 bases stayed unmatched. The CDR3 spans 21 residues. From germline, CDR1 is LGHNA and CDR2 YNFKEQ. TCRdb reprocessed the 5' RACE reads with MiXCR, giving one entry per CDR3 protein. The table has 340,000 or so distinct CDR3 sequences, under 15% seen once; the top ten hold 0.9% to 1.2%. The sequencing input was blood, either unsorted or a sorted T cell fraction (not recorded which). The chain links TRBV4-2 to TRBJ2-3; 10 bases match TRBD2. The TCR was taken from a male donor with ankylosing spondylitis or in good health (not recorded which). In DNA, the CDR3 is TGTGCCAGCAGCCAAGTCCGCGGAGGGGGAATAGCGGGGGGCGGCACAGATACGCAGTATTTT. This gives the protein CASSQVRGGGIAGGGTDTQYF.